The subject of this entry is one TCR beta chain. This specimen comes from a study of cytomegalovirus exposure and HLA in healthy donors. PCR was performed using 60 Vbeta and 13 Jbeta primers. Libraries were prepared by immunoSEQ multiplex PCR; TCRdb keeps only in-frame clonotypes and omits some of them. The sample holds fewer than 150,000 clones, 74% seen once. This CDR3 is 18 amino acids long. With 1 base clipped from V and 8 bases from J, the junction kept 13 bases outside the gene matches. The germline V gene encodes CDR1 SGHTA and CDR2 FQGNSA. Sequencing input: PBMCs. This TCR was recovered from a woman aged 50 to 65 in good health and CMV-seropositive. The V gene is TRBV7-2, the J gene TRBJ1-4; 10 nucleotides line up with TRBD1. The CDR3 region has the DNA TGTGCCAGCAGCTTAGGGGTGACAGGGGGCGTTATGAGGGAAAAACTGTTTTTT. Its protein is CASSLGVTGGVMREKLFF.